Listed below are T cell receptor beta chains from one sample, sequenced in a study of esophageal squamous cell carcinoma under preoperative chemotherapy. TCRdb redid the calling of the PCR reads with MiXCR, one entry per CDR3 protein. Here the sample spans about 11,000 distinct CDR3 sequences, more than 60% being singletons. This specimen was collected from a patient given preoperative chemotherapy. These receptors were collected from a human donor with esophageal squamous cell carcinoma. The donor label of this sample is uncertain. Each CDR3 is given without its conserved first and last residue. Each record gives: CDR3 length, V gene, J gene, CDR3 protein.

CDR3 length: 12; V gene: TRBV7-2; J gene: TRBJ2-5; CDR3 protein: ASSLVPSGETQY
CDR3 length: 11; V gene: TRBV6-1; J gene: TRBJ2-1; CDR3 protein: ASSEALAGEQF
CDR3 length: 12; V gene: TRBV7-2; J gene: TRBJ2-3; CDR3 protein: ASSLVCSTDTQY
CDR3 length: 12; V gene: TRBV6-1; J gene: NA; CDR3 protein: ASSTLRRDNEQF
CDR3 length: 10; V gene: TRBV10-3; J gene: TRBJ1-2; CDR3 protein: AISGTASGYT
CDR3 length: 16; V gene: TRBV27; J gene: TRBJ2-3; CDR3 protein: ASSPLAGAREGTDTQY
CDR3 length: 17; V gene: TRBV7-2; J gene: TRBJ2-1; CDR3 protein: ASSSTPERIGTSGDEQF
CDR3 length: 12; V gene: TRBV12-3/TRBV12-4; J gene: NA; CDR3 protein: ASTPDRGTYEQY
CDR3 length: 13; V gene: TRBV10-2; J gene: TRBJ2-4; CDR3 protein: ASTIRSWGQKIQY
CDR3 length: 11; V gene: TRBV10-3; J gene: TRBJ2-2; CDR3 protein: AKGEERTEEQF
CDR3 length: 14; V gene: TRBV7-2; J gene: NA; CDR3 protein: ASSSGAGGPRETQY
CDR3 length: 12; V gene: TRBV4-1; J gene: TRBJ1-1; CDR3 protein: ASSQTGEGMEAF
CDR3 length: 14; V gene: TRBV6-1; J gene: TRBJ2-2; CDR3 protein: ASRETSGGNTGELF
CDR3 length: 14; V gene: TRBV6-1; J gene: TRBJ2-5; CDR3 protein: ASRGFGGSDQETQY
CDR3 length: 13; V gene: TRBV6-5; J gene: TRBJ2-1; CDR3 protein: ASSYSGEGYNEQF
CDR3 length: 15; V gene: TRBV20-1; J gene: TRBJ1-1; CDR3 protein: SAGKRGRTPLNTEAF
CDR3 length: 14; V gene: TRBV6-1; J gene: TRBJ2-2; CDR3 protein: ASSLRTGTNTGAQF
CDR3 length: 16; V gene: TRBV10-2; J gene: TRBJ2-5; CDR3 protein: ASSESESGGCDKDTQY
CDR3 length: 10; V gene: TRBV27; J gene: NA; CDR3 protein: ASTDAFYEQY
CDR3 length: 12; V gene: TRBV6-1; J gene: TRBJ2-1; CDR3 protein: ASSGPVPRNEQF
CDR3 length: 11; V gene: TRBV10-1; J gene: TRBJ2-7; CDR3 protein: ASSDGSSYEQY
CDR3 length: 14; V gene: TRBV6-1; J gene: NA; CDR3 protein: ASSEFWGSYPDTQY
CDR3 length: 13; V gene: TRBV6-1; J gene: TRBJ2-1; CDR3 protein: ASKSLAGGPGEQF
CDR3 length: 13; V gene: TRBV7-7; J gene: TRBJ2-1; CDR3 protein: ASSYQRGEGETQF
CDR3 length: 13; V gene: TRBV6-1; J gene: TRBJ2-1; CDR3 protein: ASSEALQALVGQF
CDR3 length: 14; V gene: TRBV6-1; J gene: TRBJ2-3; CDR3 protein: ASRGFGGSDPDTQY
CDR3 length: 16; V gene: TRBV6-5; J gene: TRBJ2-1; CDR3 protein: ASSWAGGGVCDPETQY
CDR3 length: 13; V gene: TRBV7-2; J gene: NA; CDR3 protein: ASSSTASGSYEQY
CDR3 length: 15; V gene: TRBV11-2; J gene: NA; CDR3 protein: ASSLDQRQGRGETQY
CDR3 length: 15; V gene: TRBV7-3; J gene: TRBJ2-2; CDR3 protein: ASSSGGSGSLSGKLF
CDR3 length: 15; V gene: TRBV9; J gene: TRBJ1-2; CDR3 protein: ASSPHLTDRGEYGYT
CDR3 length: 13; V gene: TRBV6-1; J gene: TRBJ2-1; CDR3 protein: ASSEAEETSNAQF
CDR3 length: 12; V gene: TRBV7-2; J gene: NA; CDR3 protein: AGSAGREQETQY
CDR3 length: 14; V gene: TRBV6-1; J gene: NA; CDR3 protein: ASRPLGGTNQETQY
CDR3 length: 14; V gene: TRBV6-1; J gene: TRBJ2-3; CDR3 protein: ASSEFGGSSTDTQY
CDR3 length: 10; V gene: TRBV6-1; J gene: TRBJ2-1; CDR3 protein: LKGASTDEQY
CDR3 length: 13; V gene: TRBV7-2; J gene: TRBJ2-1; CDR3 protein: ASSLGREVYNEQF
CDR3 length: 14; V gene: TRBV11-2; J gene: TRBJ2-2; CDR3 protein: ASSSGQGGYTGELF
CDR3 length: 14; V gene: TRBV10-3; J gene: TRBJ2-1; CDR3 protein: AITSGSGRTYNEQF
CDR3 length: 14; V gene: TRBV6-1; J gene: NA; CDR3 protein: ASREGIGAGGYEQY
CDR3 length: 14; V gene: TRBV6-1; J gene: TRBJ2-3; CDR3 protein: ASSDLGGRATDTQY
CDR3 length: 11; V gene: TRBV27; J gene: TRBJ2-1; CDR3 protein: ASRFLAREQQF